A single sample is the source of the 22 T cell receptor beta chains below, sequenced in a study of T cells in Graves' hyperthyroidism and ophthalmopathy. RNA transcripts gave rise to amplified TCR beta CDR3 regions. The primer set for the first-round RT-PCR of the TCR CDR3 was HTBI. TCRdb redid the calling of the multiplex PCR reads with MiXCR, one entry per CDR3 protein. The sample shows hundreds of thousands of distinct CDR3 sequences, around 15% of them seen only once. Sequencing used blood. All receptors derive from a woman aged 18-29 years with Graves' hyperthyroidism.

There are many counts of this clonotype. The chain joins TRBV30 to TRBJ1-4; D not certain. The CDR3 is 12 amino acids. In germline, CDR1 is GTSNPN, CDR2 SVGIG (reference sequence). V was clipped by 0 bases and J by 6 bases, with 5 bases between them. The CDR3 loop reads CAWSVRHEKLFF. The CDR3 DNA follows: TGTGCCTGGAGTGTTCGGCATGAAAAACTGTTTTTT.

The chain recombines TRBV7-3 with TRBJ2-1; D is perhaps TRBD1 (7 bases). V lost 9 bases and J lost 1, with 22 bases in between. The germline V gene has CDR1 SGHTA and CDR2 FQGTGA. The CDR3 has 17 amino acids. The CDR3 DNA reads TGTGCCAGTCAAGTTGCGGGCGGGACAGTATCCTACAATGAGCAGTTCTTC. It encodes CASQVAGGTVSYNEQFF.

This clonotype was seen repeatedly, ten times or more. The chain is built from TRBV13 and TRBJ2-1; D is possibly TRBD1 or TRBD2 (5 bases each). The CDR3 consists of 14 residues. Trimming left V 5 bases short and J 11 bases short, with 19 bases between. Germline values: CDR1 PRHDT, CDR2 FYEKMQ (reference sequence). The CDR3 sequence: CASSHSNSRDQQFF. The CDR3 DNA reads as TGTGCCAGCAGCCACAGTAATTCCCGGGACCAGCAGTTCTTC.

This clonotype showed up many times. The chain carries TRBV3-1 and TRBJ1-2; perhaps TRBD1 as D (5 bases). Germline V gene data show CDR1 as LGHDT and CDR2 as YNNKEL (reference sequence). The CDR3 is 13 residues long. V lost 0 bases and J 6 bases, leaving 8 bases between the germline ends. The CDR3 DNA is TGTGCCAGCAGCCAAGACAGGGCGGATGGCTACACCTTC. The encoded protein is CASSQDRADGYTF. The full variable domain, completed using reference TRBV3-1 and TRBJ1-2, is DTAVSQTPKYLVTQMGNDKSIKCEQNLGHDTMYWYKQDSKKFLKIMFSYNNKELIINETVPNRFSPKSPDKAHLNLHINSLELGDSAVYFCASSQDRADGYTFGSGTRLTVV.

The rearrangement links TRBV10-3 to TRBJ1-1; possible D gene TRBD1, 5 bases. Trimming removed 11 bases at V and 1 base at J, with 17 bases between. Germline CDR1 is ENHRY and CDR2 is SYGVKD. The CDR3 is 14 amino acids. The CDR3 nucleotides are TGTGCCCTCCGCAAAGGGACGGGGAACACTGAAGCTTTCTTT. Protein: CALRKGTGNTEAFF.

This clonotype was found many times. This chain joins TRBV29-1 and TRBJ2-3; no clear D. The germline V gene encodes CDR1 SQVTM and CDR2 ANQGSEA. V was cut by 5 bases and J by 1 base, with 7 bases left in between. This CDR3 is 12 amino acids long. Here the CDR3 reads CSVLQGTDTQYF. CDR3 DNA sequence: TGCAGCGTTCTCCAGGGCACAGATACGCAGTATTTT.

The V call is TRBV10-1, the J call TRBJ2-5; D is undetermined. CDR3 size: 16 residues. V dropped 0 bases and J dropped 4 bases, with 15 bases sitting between them. Germline CDR1 reads WNHNN; CDR2 reads SYGVQD (reference sequence). CDR3 sequence (DNA): TGCGCCAGCAGTGAGTCAGAATCCGACCGACGAGAGACCCAGTACTTC. Residues: CASSESESDRRETQYF.

The sample holds many counts of this clonotype. The chain joins TRBV18 to TRBJ1-1, with D perhaps TRBD1 (6 bases). The germline CDR1 and CDR2 sequences are KGHSH and LQKENI. The CDR3 has 13 residues. Trimming shortened V by 3 bases and J by 5 bases, and 10 bases separated the two germline ends. CDR3 DNA sequence: TGTGCCAGCTCACCGGACAGTAGGACTGAAGCTTTCTTT. Translated: CASSPDSRTEAFF.

The V gene is TRBV6-1, the J gene TRBJ2-2; no definite D call. V was clipped by 5 bases and J by 1 base, with 14 bases between them. CDR1 and CDR2 from the germline V gene are MNHNS and SASEGT. The CDR3 covers 16 residues. For the CDR3, the DNA is TGTGCCAGCAGTCCTGACAAGACTCTGAACACCGGGGAGCTGTTTTTT. This gives the protein CASSPDKTLNTGELFF.

In this sample, this clonotype turned up a few times. The chain employs TRBV5-1 and TRBJ2-7, with D perhaps being TRBD1 or TRBD2 (5 bases each). Germline lookup yields CDR1 SGHRS and CDR2 YFSETQ. The CDR3 runs to 14 residues. Trimming shortened V by 2 bases and J by 3 bases, and 12 bases separated the two germline ends. This CDR3 reads CASSFGIGGYEQYF. CDR3 nucleotides: TGCGCCAGCAGCTTCGGGATTGGGGGCTACGAGCAGTACTTC.

V gene TRBV5-1 combines with J gene TRBJ2-7, with D perhaps TRBD2 (6 bases). CDR3 size: 15 residues. In germline, CDR1 is SGHRS, CDR2 YFSETQ. V dropped 1 base and J dropped 9 bases, with 20 bases sitting between them. CDR3 residues: CASSLISQAGEGQYF. Written as DNA, the CDR3 is TGCGCCAGCAGCTTGATATCGCAAGCGGGCGAGGGGCAGTACTTC.

This sequence joins TRBV2 and TRBJ2-7; 8 nucleotides match TRBD1. V was clipped by 4 bases and J by 6 bases; unmatched bases: 8. Germline V gene sequence: CDR1 SNHLY, CDR2 FYNNEI. The CDR3 consists of 14 residues. In nucleotides, the CDR3 is TGTGCCAGCAGTGTGACAGGGGTTTCGGGCGAGCAGTACTTC. Protein: CASSVTGVSGEQYF.

The V call is TRBV7-2, the J call TRBJ2-1; TRBD1 aligns across 7 bases. The germline V gene encodes CDR1 SGHTA and CDR2 FQGNSA. The CDR3 is 15 residues long. V lost 5 bases, J lost 6 bases, and 10 bases stayed unmatched. CDR3 amino acids: CASSPRTGSGNEQFF. The CDR3 coding sequence is TGTGCCAGCAGCCCCCGGACAGGCTCAGGCAATGAGCAGTTCTTC.

V and J are TRBV6-5 and TRBJ2-4; TRBD2 agrees at 7 bases. The CDR3 covers 17 residues. Germline lookup yields CDR1 MNHEY and CDR2 SVGAGI. The trim removed 0 bases at V and 0 bases at J, leaving 5 bases unmatched. The CDR3 loop is CASSYSIGTIAKNIQYF. The CDR3 DNA sequence: TGTGCCAGCAGTTACTCGATCGGGACTATAGCCAAAAACATTCAGTACTTC.

This clonotype was seen at least ten times. The chain employs TRBV2 and TRBJ1-2; D gene uncertain. Germline V gene data show CDR1 as SNHLY and CDR2 as FYNNEI. V was pared by 6 bases and J by 5 bases, with 13 bases between. The length of the CDR3 is 13 residues. CDR3 sequence reads: CASRKDAQYGYTF. Here the CDR3 DNA reads TGTGCCAGCAGGAAGGACGCTCAGTATGGCTACACCTTC.

The CDR3 bases are TGCAGTGCTAGGGCCACGAAGTCCTACGAGCAGTACTTC. It translates to CSARATKSYEQYF. The chain uses TRBV20-1 and TRBJ2-7; D is unclear. This CDR3 contains 13 residues. Germline V CDR1 and CDR2: DFQATT, SNEGSKA (reference sequence). Deletions cut 3 bases from V and 1 base from J, with 10 bases between.

This clonotype was recorded many times. This chain links TRBV7-2 with TRBJ2-1; TRBD1 is a possible D gene (6 bases). Per germline, CDR1 SGHTA and CDR2 FQGNSA. The CDR3 is made up of 16 amino acids. Trimming removed 6 bases from V and 4 bases from J, with 19 bases in between. In DNA form, the CDR3 reads TGTGCCAGCAGAGCTCGACAGGCTAATATATACAATGAGCAGTTCTTC. Translating it yields CASRARQANIYNEQFF.

This clonotype was found many times. The V gene is TRBV29-1, the J gene TRBJ2-5, with D uncertain. The germline CDR1 and CDR2 sequences are SQVTM and ANQGSEA. This CDR3 region has 13 residues. The germline V and J ends were trimmed by 4 bases and 4 bases, with 13 bases remaining between them. Here the CDR3 DNA reads TGCAGCGTTGGTAGATGGCCCAGAGAGACCCAGTACTTC. It codes for CSVGRWPRETQYF.

Many counts were recorded for this clonotype. The V call is TRBV5-1, the J call TRBJ1-6; 11 bases align to TRBD1. V trimming: 6 bases; J trimming: 7 bases; junction bases outside the gene matches: 12. Germline V gene sequence: CDR1 SGHRS, CDR2 YFSETQ. The CDR3 is made up of 17 amino acids. The CDR3 is CASISRPGQGENSPLHF. CDR3 in DNA: TGCGCCAGCATTTCCCGTCCGGGACAGGGGGAAAATTCACCCCTCCACTTT.

This clonotype has ten or more counts. The CDR3 coding sequence is TGTGCCAGCAGCCCGGACAGGGACAATCAGCCCCAGCATTTT. This codes for CASSPDRDNQPQHF. The chain recombines TRBV7-8 with TRBJ1-5, with 8 nucleotides matching TRBD1. V lost 5 bases, J lost 3 bases, and 3 bases stayed unmatched. The length of the CDR3 is 14 residues. The V gene's germline CDR1 is SGHVS and CDR2 FQNEAQ.

The rearrangement joins TRBV7-9 to TRBJ2-2; no clear D gene. The CDR3 is made up of 14 amino acids. Germline V gene data show CDR1 as SEHNR and CDR2 as FQNEAQ (reference sequence). CDR3 nucleotide sequence: TGTGCTCCTATCGGGCAGACGAACACCGGGGAGCTGTTTTTT. Residues: CAPIGQTNTGELFF.

Many counts were recorded for this clonotype. This chain uses TRBV28 with TRBJ1-4; TRBD1 is a possible D gene (5 bases). V was cut by 8 bases and J by 8 bases, with 15 bases left in between. Germline values: CDR1 MDHEN, CDR2 SYDVKM. The CDR3 consists of 13 residues. CDR3 sequence reads: CASGPGGGEKLFF. CDR3 bases: TGTGCCAGCGGGCCTGGGGGTGGCGAAAAACTGTTTTTT. Full variable domain (remainder filled in from reference TRBV28 and TRBJ1-4): DVKVTQSSRYLVKRTGEKVFLECVQDMDHENMFWYRQDPGLGLRLIYFSYDVKMKEKGDIPEGYSVSREKKERFSLILESASTNQTSMYLCASGPGGGEKLFFGSGTQLSVL.